This T cell receptor beta chain was identified during a study of T cell responses to AZD1222 COVID-19 vaccine. With 0 bases removed from V and 9 bases from J, the gap between germline ends came to 3 bases. The CDR3 is 11 residues long. Germline V gene lookup returns CDR1 LNHDA and CDR2 SQIVND (reference sequence). Data came from immunoSEQ multiplex PCR; TCRdb stores just in-frame clones and leaves some out. Among around 44,000 clones listed, 65% to 90% were seen once. The receptor was derived from an adult who received the AZD1222 COVID-19 vaccine. This sample comprised peripheral blood, obtained 28 days after the second AZD1222 dose. The V call is TRBV19, the J call TRBJ2-1, with no clear D. As DNA, the CDR3 is TGTGCCAGTAGTATAGAATTTGAGCAGTTCTTC. This translates into CASSIEFEQFF.